The entry below describes one TCR beta chain. The data originate from a study of blood T cell repertoires in COVID-19. Whole-study context: The origin of the acute and convalescent COVID-19 samples was the United States, Italy and Spain.

Per germline, CDR1 SGHTA and CDR2 FQGTGA. The CDR3 runs to 14 residues. With 4 bases clipped from V and 4 bases from J, the junction kept 5 bases outside the gene matches. Original processing notes: Estimates of nucleated cell counts were drawn from the amplification of reference gene primers. The protocol was immunoSEQ multiplex PCR, while the TCRdb copy is restricted to in-frame clones and leaves out a portion. The V and J calls and clone size were taken over from that table, and D and trimming were inferred from the DNA. The table records nearly 300,000 clones, less than 85% of them present only once.

Sequenced input: peripheral blood. The receptor was derived from a human donor with COVID-19, enrolled during active disease. The donor label of this sample is uncertain. The chain couples TRBV7-3 to TRBJ2-5; the match to TRBD2 covers 8 bases. CDR3 region: CASSSNRGGETQYF. The CDR3 nucleotides read TGTGCCAGCAGCTCTAATCGGGGGGGAGAGACCCAGTACTTC.